The clone carrying this T cell receptor (beta chain) was observed a handful of times. The antigen is undetermined. Oncomine TCR Beta short-read sequencing was applied to DNA from cultured CD4+ T cells. Via MiXCR, TCRdb re-called the PCR reads, giving one row per CDR3 protein. The data show about 12,000 distinct CDR3 sequences, about 30% seen once. This sample is drawn from a study of vaccination and CD4 T cells after COVID-19. In the study overall: Two of the convalescents were Hispanic, and convalescents were six males and four females.

Sample treatment: roughly 11-day PBMC culture with coronavirus spike peptide pools or control peptides (ViraFEST assay). This CDR3 has 12 residues. CDR1 and CDR2 (germline): MNHNS, SASEGT. V trimming: 4 bases; J trimming: 11 bases; junction bases outside the gene matches: 6. Findings and caveats of the study: Convalescent patients had 304 of 307 vaccine-specific clones showing spike mono-reactivity.

This sequence joins TRBV6-1 and TRBJ1-1, with 8 bases identical to TRBD1. The TCR sequence derives from a human donor with COVID-19. The sample was cultured CD4+ T cells from blood. CDR3 sequence (DNA): TGTGCCAGCAGTGGGACAGGGCTTTACGCTTTCTTT. Translation gives CASSGTGLYAFF.